The clone carrying this T cell receptor (beta chain) appeared many times. Its target is unknown. The sorted libraries were made from approximately 960,000 CD4+ or CD8+ T cells. The sample belongs to a study of neurological immune-mediated disorders. Study observations and caveats: Expanded clones shared no CDR3 amino acid sequences across subjects, suggesting private repertoires in all groups. HTLV-1-associated myelopathy displayed the greatest TCR clonal expansion, and multiple sclerosis exhibited the smallest, lower than that of healthy controls.

A single run covered 15-18 subjects with over 190 million TCR-beta sequences. One entry per CDR3 protein, called by TCRdb with MiXCR from the 5' RACE reads. The top ten hold 20% to 25% of the sample, which has roughly 15,000 distinct CDR3 sequences, 3.5% seen once. The TCR comes from a middle-aged woman in good health. Sequences were obtained from CD8+ T cells from blood.

The CDR3 here is CASGTYEQYF. DNA for the CDR3: TGTGCCAGCGGTACTTACGAGCAGTACTTC. The V and J genes are TRBV6-1 and TRBJ2-7, with D uncertain. Trimming took 8 bases from V and 4 from J, leaving 6 bases between them. Germline V CDR1 and CDR2: MNHNS, SASEGT. The CDR3 loop spans 10 amino acids.